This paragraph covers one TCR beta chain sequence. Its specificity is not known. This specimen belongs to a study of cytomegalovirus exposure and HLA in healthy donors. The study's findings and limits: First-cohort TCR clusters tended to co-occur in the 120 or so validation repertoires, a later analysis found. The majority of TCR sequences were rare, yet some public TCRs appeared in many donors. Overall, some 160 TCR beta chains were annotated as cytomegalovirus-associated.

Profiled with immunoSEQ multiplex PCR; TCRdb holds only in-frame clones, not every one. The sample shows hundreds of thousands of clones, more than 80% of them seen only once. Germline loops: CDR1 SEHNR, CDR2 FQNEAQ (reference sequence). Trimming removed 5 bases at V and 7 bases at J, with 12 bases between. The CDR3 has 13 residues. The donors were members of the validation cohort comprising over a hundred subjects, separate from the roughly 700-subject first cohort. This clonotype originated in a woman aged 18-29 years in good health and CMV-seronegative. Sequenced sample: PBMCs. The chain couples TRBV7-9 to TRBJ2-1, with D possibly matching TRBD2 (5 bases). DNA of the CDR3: TGTGCCAGCAGCCCGGGGAATAGTAATGAGCAGTTCTTC. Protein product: CASSPGNSNEQFF.